This T cell receptor beta chain was sequenced during a study of blood T cell repertoires in COVID-19. The wider study: Acute-phase and convalescent COVID-19 samples originated in the United States, Italy and Spain. T cells, B-cell-depleted T cells, or PBMCs supplied cDNA or gDNA.

Authors' data handling: Researchers report that nucleated cell counts were estimated from reference gene primer amplification. Generated by immunoSEQ multiplex PCR, the TCRdb table keeps only in-frame clones and is missing some. V and J calls and clone size are given by that table; D and trimming were obtained from the DNA. This table has approximately 27,000 clones, 88% appearing once. The CDR3 loop spans 16 amino acids. The V gene's germline CDR1 is GTSNPN and CDR2 SVGIG (reference sequence). J was trimmed by 2 bases and V by 1 base; bases with no gene match: 5. This sequence was found in a woman between 45 and 60 years old with active COVID-19. The chain carries TRBV30 and TRBJ2-3, with 11 bases matching TRBD2. The sample taken for sequencing was peripheral blood. CDR3 sequence (DNA): TGTGCCTGGAGTGACGGACTAGCGGGTCTCACAGATACGCAGTATTTT. As protein: CAWSDGLAGLTDTQYF. Looking up the rest from reference TRBV30 and TRBJ2-3 gives the full variable domain: SQTIHQWPATLVQPVGSPLSLECTVEGTSNPNLYWYRQAAGRGLQLLFYSVGIGQISSEVPQNLSASRPQDRQFILSSKKLLLSDSGFYLCAWSDGLAGLTDTQYFGPGTRLTVL.